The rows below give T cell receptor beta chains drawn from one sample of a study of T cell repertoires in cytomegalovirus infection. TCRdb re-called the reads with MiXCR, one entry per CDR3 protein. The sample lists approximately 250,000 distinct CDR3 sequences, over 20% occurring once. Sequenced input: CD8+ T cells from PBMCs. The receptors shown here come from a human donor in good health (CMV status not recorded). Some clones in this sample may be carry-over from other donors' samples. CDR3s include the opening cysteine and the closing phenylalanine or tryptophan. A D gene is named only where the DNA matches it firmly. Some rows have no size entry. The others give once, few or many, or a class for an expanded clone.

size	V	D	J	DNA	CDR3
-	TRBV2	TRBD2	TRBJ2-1	TGTGCCAGTCCCCCAGCGGGGGTTGGCAATGAGCAGTTCTTC	CASPPAGVGNEQFF
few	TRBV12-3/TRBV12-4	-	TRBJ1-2	TGTGCCAGCAGTACCGGGACAACTAACTATGGCTACACCTTC	CASSTGTTNYGYTF
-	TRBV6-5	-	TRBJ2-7	TGTGCCAGCAGTTACGAGGGGGGGCCCGGCTACGAGCAGTACTTC	CASSYEGGPGYEQYF
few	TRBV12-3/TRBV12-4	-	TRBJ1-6	TGTGCCAGTGTGGACAGTTATAATTCACCCCTCCACTTT	CASVDSYNSPLHF
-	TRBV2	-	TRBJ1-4	TGTGCCAGCAGTGAAGACGGAGGCACAGGGTATGAAAAACTGTTTTTT	CASSEDGGTGYEKLFF
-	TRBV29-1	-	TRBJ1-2	TGCAGCGTTGAAAGGAGGGCAGGGGATAACTATGGCTACACCTTC	CSVERRAGDNYGYTF
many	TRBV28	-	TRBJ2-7	TGTGCCAGCAGTTTAGATGTGGGGATCCCCTACGAGCAGTACTTC	CASSLDVGIPYEQYF
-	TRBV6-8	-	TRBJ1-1	TGTGCCAGCAGTTACCTATCAGGGAACACTGAAGCTTTCTTT	CASSYLSGNTEAFF
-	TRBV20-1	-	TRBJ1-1	TGCAGTGCTAGTTCTGAGCAAAACACTGAAGCTTTCTTT	CSASSEQNTEAFF
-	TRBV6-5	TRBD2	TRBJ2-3	TGTGCCAGCACCGACGCGGAACTAGCGAGCACAGATACGCAGTATTTT	CASTDAELASTDTQYF
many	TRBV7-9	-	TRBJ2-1	TGTGCCAGCAGCTTAGTCTCCGGGTGGTCCTACAATGAGCAGTTCTTC	CASSLVSGWSYNEQFF
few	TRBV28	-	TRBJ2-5	TGTGCCAGCAGTTTAGGGGATCGGTCCGGGACCCAGTACTTC	CASSLGDRSGTQYF
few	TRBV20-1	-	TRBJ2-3	TGCAGTGCTAGAGACGACGGGGCCTTAGATACGCAGTATTTT	CSARDDGALDTQYF
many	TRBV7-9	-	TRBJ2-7	TGTGCCAGCAGCTTACGCGGGACCGCCCGAGATTACGAGCAGTACTTC	CASSLRGTARDYEQYF
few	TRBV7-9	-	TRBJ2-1	TGTGCCAGCAGCTTAGCGGCGGAGGGGCGGTTCTTC	CASSLAAEGRFF
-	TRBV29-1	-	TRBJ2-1	TGCAGCGGTGTGATGGTAGATAGGAATGAGCAGTTCTTC	CSGVMVDRNEQFF
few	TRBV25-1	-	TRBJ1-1	TGTGCCAGCAGTGAATTCGGTATGGGGCTGAACACTGAAGCTTTCTTT	CASSEFGMGLNTEAFF
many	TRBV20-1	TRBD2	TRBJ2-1	TGCAGTGCTTCCTCGGTGGTTATCGGGGGACTATACAATGAGCAGTTCTTC	CSASSVVIGGLYNEQFF
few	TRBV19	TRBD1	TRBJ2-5	TGTGCCAGTAGAATTGCTGACAGGGTTGGGGAGACCCAGTACTTC	CASRIADRVGETQYF
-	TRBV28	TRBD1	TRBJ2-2	TGTGCCAGCCACAGGGGATTTGGCACCGGGGAGCTGTTTTTT	CASHRGFGTGELFF
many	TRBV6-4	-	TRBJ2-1	TGTGCCAGCAGTGACCCTCCTAATGAGCAGTTCTTC	CASSDPPNEQFF
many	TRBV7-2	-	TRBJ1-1	TGTGCCAGCAGCTTAGCGGAATACACTGAAGCTTTCTTT	CASSLAEYTEAFF
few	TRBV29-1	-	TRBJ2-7	TGCAGCGTCATGGCAGGGACCTACGAGCAGTACTTC	CSVMAGTYEQYF
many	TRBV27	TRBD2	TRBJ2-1	TGTGCCAGCAGTCGGAAGCGGGGGGGCCAGAGCTCCTACAATGAGCAGTTCTTC	CASSRKRGGQSSYNEQFF
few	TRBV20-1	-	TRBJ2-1	TGCAGTGCTAGAGAAATGGTAAGTTCCCCCTACAATGAGCAGTTCTTC	CSAREMVSSPYNEQFF
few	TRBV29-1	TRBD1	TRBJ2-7	TGCAGCGTTGAAGCCTATGATGGGACAGGCTCCTACGAGCAGTACTTC	CSVEAYDGTGSYEQYF
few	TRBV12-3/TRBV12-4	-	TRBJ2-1	TGTGCCAGCAGCCTCCGGGACGGACTATACAATGAGCAGTTCTTC	CASSLRDGLYNEQFF
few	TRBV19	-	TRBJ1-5	TGTGCCAGTAGTATCCTGCCAGGGGATCAGCCCCAGCATTTT	CASSILPGDQPQHF
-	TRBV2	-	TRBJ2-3	TGTGCCAGCAGTGGAGCCGGGGCAGATACGCAGTATTTT	CASSGAGADTQYF
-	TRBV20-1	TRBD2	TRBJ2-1	TGCAGTGCTAGAGAGCCTAGCGGGGTTCAGCAGTTCTTC	CSAREPSGVQQFF
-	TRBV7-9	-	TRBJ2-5	TGTGCCAGCAGCTTAAGGGGGTTAGAGACCCAGTACTTC	CASSLRGLETQYF
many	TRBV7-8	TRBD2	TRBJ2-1	TGTGCCAGCAGCTTGGGACTAGCCGATCACAATGAGCAGTTCTTC	CASSLGLADHNEQFF
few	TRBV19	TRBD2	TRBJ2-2	TGTGCCAGTAGTACCGGGACTAGGGCCACCGGGGAGCTGTTTTTT	CASSTGTRATGELFF
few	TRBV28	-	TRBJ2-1	TGTGCCAGCAGTTTATACCGTAGCTCCTACAATGAGCAGTTCTTC	CASSLYRSSYNEQFF
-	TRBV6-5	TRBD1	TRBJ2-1	TGTGCCAGCAGTTACTCGACAGGGAACGAGCAGTTCTTC	CASSYSTGNEQFF
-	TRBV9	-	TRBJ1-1	TGTGCCAGCAGCCCAAAGCCCGGAGGTGAAGCTTTCTTT	CASSPKPGGEAFF
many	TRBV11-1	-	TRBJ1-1	TGTGCCAGCAGCTTAGCGGAAGTCACTGAAGCTTTCTTT	CASSLAEVTEAFF
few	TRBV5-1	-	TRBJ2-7	TGCGCCAGCAGCTGGGGGCCAGGCAACTACGAGCAGTACTTC	CASSWGPGNYEQYF
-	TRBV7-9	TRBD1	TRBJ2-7	TGTGCCAGCAGCTCCAACGCCGGGACAGTTGCCTACGAGCAGTACTTC	CASSSNAGTVAYEQYF
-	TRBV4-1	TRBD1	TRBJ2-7	TGCGCCAGCAGCCAGTCCGGGACAGCAGGCGAGCAGTACTTC	CASSQSGTAGEQYF
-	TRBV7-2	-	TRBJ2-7	TGTGCCAGCAGCCCGGACAGATCGTACTCCTACGAGCAGTACTTC	CASSPDRSYSYEQYF
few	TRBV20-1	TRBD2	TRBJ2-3	TGCAGTGCTCCCGGGGGGGCAAGGGCAGATACGCAGTATTTT	CSAPGGARADTQYF